One and the same sample provided the 25 T cell receptor beta chains below, sequenced in a study of spatial heterogeneity in lung cancer. Specified time point: sample taken at primary tumor resection. The authors sequenced whole RNA from tumor, nontumor lung or frozen PBMC without sorting. TCRdb reprocessed the 5' RACE reads via MiXCR and lists one record per CDR3 protein. This table has about 45,000 distinct CDR3 sequences, roughly an eighth appearing once. The material sequenced was PBMCs, taken at surgery. The receptors derive from a male donor with early-stage non-small cell lung cancer.

Note on this clonotype: One junction end does not reproduce the germline sequence, and a read error may be involved. The chain employs TRBV7-7 and TRBJ2-3, with 7 bases fitting TRBD2. The germline V gene encodes CDR1 SSHAT and CDR2 FNYEAQ (reference sequence). The CDR3 is made up of 15 amino acids. CDR3 residues: CASSLGLGGTDTQYF. The CDR3 DNA sequence: TGTGCTAGCAGCTTAGGACTAGGGGGCACAGATACGCAGTATTTT.

Only one count was recorded for this clonotype. This CDR3 reads CASSYLNTEETQYF. CDR3 nucleotides: TGTGCCAGCAGTTACCTGAATACCGAAGAGACCCAGTACTTC. The chain carries TRBV6-5 and TRBJ2-5; no firm D call. The CDR3 is 14 residues long. The V gene's germline CDR1 is MNHEY and CDR2 SVGAGI. V was cut by 2 bases and J by 3 bases, with 10 bases left in between.

This clonotype was counted between two and nine times. The V and J genes are TRBV5-1 and TRBJ2-7; D call uncertain. The V and J ends lost 0 bases and 4 bases respectively, with 8 bases between them. This CDR3 region has 13 residues. Germline CDR1 is SGHRS and CDR2 is YFSETQ. The CDR3 DNA reads TGCGCCAGCAGCTTGGAACCCCATTACGAGCAGTACTTC. It translates to CASSLEPHYEQYF.

This clonotype has more than one count but fewer than ten. The chain couples TRBV29-1 to TRBJ2-7; 8 bases agree with TRBD1. Germline lookup yields CDR1 SQVTM and CDR2 ANQGSEA. The CDR3 runs 13 residues. Losses at the gene ends were 7 bases for V and 2 bases for J; bases not matched to a gene: 7. The CDR3 sequence: CSATRGPAYEQYF. DNA of the CDR3: TGCAGCGCTACCAGGGGGCCTGCCTACGAGCAGTACTTC.

V is TRBV14 and J is TRBJ1-5, with 7 bases aligning to TRBD1. The CDR3 is made up of 18 amino acids. Germline V CDR1 and CDR2: SGHDN, FVKESK. Germline trimming cut 0 bases from V and 7 bases from J; bases unmatched to any gene: 15. The DNA for the CDR3 is TGTGCCAGCAGCCAAGATTTCGGGCACAGGGGCGTCATACAGCCCCAGCATTTT. It yields the protein CASSQDFGHRGVIQPQHF. Drawing the rest from reference TRBV14 and TRBJ1-5, the complete variable domain is EAGVTQFPSHSVIEKGQTVTLRCDPISGHDNLYWYRRVMGKEIKFLLHFVKESKQDESGMPNNRFLAERTGGTYSTLKVQPAELEDSGVYFCASSQDFGHRGVIQPQHFGDGTRLSIL.

This clonotype was observed a few times. The chain employs TRBV6-2 or TRBV6-3 and TRBJ1-2; the match to TRBD1 covers 12 bases. The CDR3 is 17 amino acids. Germline CDR1 and CDR2: MNHEY and SVGEGT. V was clipped by 4 bases and J by 4 bases; unmatched bases: 10. Written as DNA, the CDR3 is TGTGCCAGCAGTTCTAGTTGGGACAGGGGGCATGGCTATGGCTACACCTTC. It yields the protein CASSSSWDRGHGYGYTF.

This clonotype was counted between two and nine times. The chain recombines TRBV7-3 with TRBJ2-1; 10 nucleotides line up with TRBD2. This CDR3 spans 18 amino acids. Germline trimming cut 2 bases from V and 9 bases from J; bases unmatched to any gene: 16. The germline V gene has CDR1 SGHTA and CDR2 FQGTGA. In DNA form, the CDR3 reads TGTGCCAGCAGCTTAGGGCGGGAATTAGCGGGAGGTATCAGTGAGCAGTTCTTC. Its translation is CASSLGRELAGGISEQFF.

This clonotype was counted between two and nine times. The V gene is TRBV6-6, the J gene TRBJ2-2, with 7 positions matching TRBD2. Germline loops: CDR1 MNHNY, CDR2 SVGAGI (reference sequence). V gave up 6 bases and J gave up 2 bases; unmatched junction bases: 0. The CDR3 spans 13 residues. CDR3 loop: CASRTSNTGELFF. The CDR3, as DNA: TGTGCCAGCAGGACTAGCAACACCGGGGAGCTGTTTTTT.

This clonotype was seen many times. This sequence joins TRBV28 and TRBJ2-3; tentatively, D is TRBD2 (7 bases). CDR3 length: 15 residues. Germline lookup yields CDR1 MDHEN and CDR2 SYDVKM. Trimming removed 6 bases from V and 3 bases from J, with 16 bases in between. CDR3: CASSPRGGQTDTQYF. As DNA, the CDR3 is TGTGCCAGCAGCCCGAGGGGGGGCCAGACAGATACGCAGTATTTT. Looking up the rest from reference TRBV28 and TRBJ2-3 gives the full variable domain: DVKVTQSSRYLVKRTGEKVFLECVQDMDHENMFWYRQDPGLGLRLIYFSYDVKMKEKGDIPEGYSVSREKKERFSLILESASTNQTSMYLCASSPRGGQTDTQYFGPGTRLTVL.

This clonotype was seen at least ten times. The chain recombines TRBV7-8 with TRBJ2-5; D gene uncertain. The V end was cut by 1 base, the J end by 0 bases, with 12 bases between. The germline V gene encodes CDR1 SGHVS and CDR2 FQNEAQ. The CDR3 length is 16 residues. This CDR3 is CASSLEAWADQETQYF. The CDR3, as DNA: TGTGCCAGCAGCTTAGAGGCGTGGGCAGACCAAGAGACCCAGTACTTC.

This chain connects TRBV7-2 to TRBJ2-3; 12 bases are shared with TRBD2. Germline-derived CDR1 and CDR2 are SGHTA and FQGNSA. This CDR3 has 18 amino acids. V lost 5 bases to trimming and J lost 1 base; unmatched junction nucleotides: 10. CDR3 sequence (DNA): TGTGCCAGCAGCCAAACTAGCGGGAGGTCCGCCGGCACAGATACGCAGTATTTT. It specifies CASSQTSGRSAGTDTQYF.

This rearrangement joins TRBV12-3 or TRBV12-4 to TRBJ1-3, with D possibly being TRBD1 (5 bases). CDR3 length equals 17 residues. V lost 3 bases and J 0 bases, leaving 15 bases between the germline ends. CDR3 bases: TGTGCCAGCAGTTTCGACAGCCCAGCCGTCTCTGGAAACACCATATATTTT. Residues: CASSFDSPAVSGNTIYF.

This chain joins TRBV7-2 and TRBJ1-1; possible D gene TRBD1, 5 bases. Trimming left V 3 bases short and J 5 bases short, with 13 bases between. This CDR3 has 14 residues. CDR1 SGHTA and CDR2 FQGNSA come from the germline V gene. The DNA for the CDR3 is TGTGCCAGCAGCTTTTTGCAGGGCGGAACTGAAGCTTTCTTT. Its protein product is CASSFLQGGTEAFF.

V and J are TRBV2 and TRBJ2-2; no clear D. Germline V lookup: CDR1 SNHLY, CDR2 FYNNEI. V dropped 2 bases and J dropped 7 bases, with 8 bases sitting between them. This CDR3 is built from 13 residues. CDR3 in amino acids: CASSELQYGELFF. The CDR3 DNA reads TGTGCCAGCAGTGAACTACAGTACGGGGAGCTGTTTTTT.

The chain links TRBV19 to TRBJ2-6, with 8 bases fitting TRBD1. CDR1 and CDR2 from the germline V gene are LNHDA and SQIVND (reference sequence). This CDR3 spans 20 amino acids. J lost 7 bases, V lost 7 bases, and 24 bases had no gene match. CDR3 in amino acids: CASTPSPTGGLGPLANVLTF. The CDR3, as DNA: TGTGCCAGTACTCCAAGCCCCACAGGGGGTCTCGGGCCACTTGCCAACGTCCTGACTTTC.

The table lists this clonotype with many counts. V and J are TRBV20-1 and TRBJ1-2; D perhaps matches TRBD1 (6 bases). The CDR3 consists of 14 residues. With 4 bases removed from V and 3 bases from J, the gap between germline ends came to 15 bases. Germline V gene data show CDR1 as DFQATT and CDR2 as SNEGSKA (reference sequence). CDR3 in DNA: TGCAGTGCTACTCACAGGGAAATCGACTATGGCTACACCTTC. Encoded protein: CSATHREIDYGYTF.

In this sample, this clonotype turned up a few times. The chain couples TRBV2 to TRBJ2-3; 14 nucleotides match TRBD2. V dropped 7 bases and J dropped 3; count of bases not matched to a gene: 12. This CDR3 has 18 residues. Germline V gives CDR1 SNHLY, CDR2 FYNNEI. CDR3 sequence reads: CASMGLAGEFGRTDTQYF. The CDR3 DNA reads as TGTGCCAGCATGGGACTAGCGGGAGAGTTTGGTAGAACAGATACGCAGTATTTT.

Ten or more counts support this clonotype. The chain combines TRBV11-1 with TRBJ2-1, with 7 bases aligning to TRBD2. CDR1 is SGHAT and CDR2 is FQDESV in the germline V gene (reference sequence). With V trimmed by 11 bases and J by 7 bases, 11 bases remained unmatched. The CDR3 is 13 amino acids. The CDR3 nucleotides read TGTGCCTCAAGGACTAGTCGAGATAATGAGCAGTTCTTC. As protein: CASRTSRDNEQFF.

The rearrangement links TRBV7-2 to TRBJ2-3; D unclear. The CDR3 has 15 residues. Germline CDR1 and CDR2: SGHTA and FQGNSA. V was shortened by 4 bases and J by 3 bases, with 14 bases between the two germline ends. The CDR3 region is CASSSGLLGTDTQYF. The DNA of the CDR3 is TGTGCCAGCAGCTCGGGCCTTTTGGGGACAGATACGCAGTATTTT.

This clonotype was observed at least ten times. The rearrangement links TRBV10-3 to TRBJ2-7, with 7 bases matching TRBD1. The CDR3 length is 16 residues. Germline trimming cut 3 bases from V and 3 bases from J; bases unmatched to any gene: 11. The germline CDR1 and CDR2 sequences are ENHRY and SYGVKD. The CDR3 DNA is TGTGCCATCAGTGATCTTAACAGGGGCGGTAACTACGAGCAGTACTTC. This sequence encodes CAISDLNRGGNYEQYF.

This clonotype was picked up many times. V gene TRBV10-3 combines with J gene TRBJ2-1, with TRBD1 as a possible D gene (5 bases). Germline CDR1 is ENHRY and CDR2 is SYGVKD. V dropped 2 bases and J dropped 2 bases, with 16 bases sitting between them. The CDR3 is made up of 17 amino acids. The CDR3: CAISEGSPGFAYNEQFF. As DNA, the CDR3 is TGTGCCATCAGTGAGGGCAGCCCAGGGTTCGCCTACAATGAGCAGTTCTTC.

This clonotype showed up just once. V usage is TRBV7-9 and J usage is TRBJ2-1, with D perhaps TRBD1 (5 bases). The V end was cut by 4 bases, the J end by 6 bases, with 10 bases between. The CDR3 covers 13 residues. The V gene's germline CDR1 is SEHNR and CDR2 FQNEAQ (reference sequence). The CDR3 DNA reads TGTGCCAGCAGCTCGTCAACAGGCAATGAGCAGTTCTTC. Translating it yields CASSSSTGNEQFF.

Ten or more counts support this clonotype. V is TRBV7-2 and J is TRBJ2-1, with D possibly matching TRBD1 (5 bases). Between the trimmed V and J ends, which lost 2 bases and 9 bases, there was a span of 14 bases. The CDR3 consists of 14 residues. CDR1 SGHTA and CDR2 FQGNSA come from the germline V gene. The CDR3 sequence: CASSLRRDSSEQFF. CDR3 nucleotide sequence: TGTGCCAGCAGCTTACGCAGGGATTCTAGTGAGCAGTTCTTC.

In its sample, this clonotype was seen many times. This CDR3 is CASSPETGTGVPLHF. Here the CDR3 DNA reads TGCGCCAGCAGCCCAGAGACAGGGACGGGTGTTCCCCTCCACTTT. The V call is TRBV5-1, the J call TRBJ1-6; 7 bases line up with TRBD1. CDR3 length equals 15 residues. Germline V gene sequence: CDR1 SGHRS, CDR2 YFSETQ. V lost 4 bases and J lost 13; bases outside the gene matches: 14.

The chain has TRBV23-1 and TRBJ2-1, with D possibly matching TRBD2 (6 bases). TRBV23-1 is assigned to the ORF class and has an uncertain function. The CDR3 consists of 18 residues. Trimming shortened V by 4 bases and J by 8 bases, and 27 bases separated the two germline ends. CDR3 amino acids: CASSPPGPGGTLEDEQFF. CDR3 nucleotide sequence: TGCGCCAGCAGTCCCCCAGGACCCGGAGGGACGTTGGAGGATGAGCAGTTCTTC.